The rows below give T cell receptor beta chains drawn from one sample of a study of monozygotic twins with inflammatory bowel disease. Reanalyzing the 5' RACE reads, TCRdb keeps one entry per CDR3 protein, without DNA. The sample includes some 400,000 distinct CDR3 sequences. Sequencing was performed on blood. The receptors were gathered from a human donor with ulcerative colitis or Crohn's disease, or a healthy co-twin of an affected twin (not recorded which). Each CDR3 is given with its conserved first and last residue.

V	J	CDR3
TRBV6-2/TRBV6-3	TRBJ2-7	CASSSIRLAGVYEQYF
TRBV20-1	TRBJ2-7	CSARTSGINEQYF
TRBV7-2	TRBJ2-2	CASSLAWAAITGELFF
TRBV6-2/TRBV6-3	TRBJ2-1	CASSYPARYNEQFF
TRBV11-3	TRBJ1-1	CASSLDYDTEAFF
TRBV30	TRBJ2-1	CAWSRDFNEQFF
TRBV28	TRBJ2-2	CASSFPPGTNTGELFF
TRBV6-2/TRBV6-3	TRBJ2-1	CASSYSSWTSGYTRGNEQFF
TRBV12-3/TRBV12-4	TRBJ2-2	CASSSYGTRSPGELFF
TRBV5-1	TRBJ2-2	CASSLEPAGKNTGELFF
TRBV27	TRBJ1-1	CASSSPGTNTEAFF
TRBV5-1	TRBJ2-7	CASSFGYAGTSGNEQYF
TRBV12-3/TRBV12-4	TRBJ2-5	CASSSPSSAGLETQYF
TRBV4-1	TRBJ1-3	CASSPRGQSETGNTIYF
TRBV10-3	TRBJ2-3	CAIKRTSGGTDTQYF
TRBV12-3/TRBV12-4	TRBJ1-1	CASTPRQGTEAFF
TRBV19	TRBJ2-1	CASSISDSSSGGAAYNEQFF
TRBV30	TRBJ2-3	CAWKNSGGLGYF
TRBV18	TRBJ2-5	CASSPPVTQYF
TRBV4-2	TRBJ2-2	CASSQEAGGPTGELFF
TRBV12-3/TRBV12-4	TRBJ2-3	CASGQGLASTDTQYF
TRBV6-6	TRBJ1-2	CASNGQGNYGYTF
TRBV5-1	TRBJ2-7	CASRRDRESSYEQYF
TRBV10-3	TRBJ2-6	CATRTVSSGANVLTF
TRBV5-1	TRBJ1-1	CASSPRTGGNTEAFF
TRBV11-2	TRBJ1-2	CASSARQGSYGYTF
TRBV5-1	TRBJ2-1	CASSQALGYDEQFF
TRBV12-3/TRBV12-4	TRBJ2-1	CASSQLAGGSSNEQFF
TRBV7-2	TRBJ1-1	CASAGGRVYGEAFF
TRBV5-6	TRBJ2-7	CASSLQGDAYEQYF
TRBV6-5	TRBJ2-5	CASSYSPSGGTRGTQYF
TRBV4-2	TRBJ1-3	CASSQDKDSSGNTIYF
TRBV19	TRBJ1-3	CASSPAPGWANTIYF
TRBV5-1	TRBJ1-1	CASSIDGSNTEAFF
TRBV5-6	TRBJ2-2	CASSFLANSGTGELFF
TRBV5-4	TRBJ2-2	CASSLFSTGGFAGELFF
TRBV12-3/TRBV12-4	TRBJ1-4	CASTTRGTGKEKLFF
TRBV25-1	TRBJ2-3	CASAEAGASTDTQYF
TRBV7-3	TRBJ1-1	CASSANFATEAFF
TRBV5-6	TRBJ2-2	CASSPGMGSGELFF
TRBV21-1	TRBJ1-5	CASSKALGYPFPFQPQHF
TRBV7-2	TRBJ1-5	CASSFGQNQPQHF
TRBV5-4	TRBJ2-3	CASSSGQLTTDTQYF
TRBV6-1	TRBJ1-5	CASSGQSNSNQPQHF
TRBV19	TRBJ2-1	CASSIPRDSIYNEQFF
TRBV20-1	TRBJ2-3	CSAATGTGGTDTQYF
TRBV2	TRBJ2-5	CASSDLLQGETQYF
TRBV5-4	TRBJ2-7	CASSLRRGTPPYEQYF
TRBV30	TRBJ2-2	CAWSSKDARDTGELFF
TRBV28	TRBJ2-4	CASSLWNAKNIQYF
TRBV27	TRBJ2-2	CATTWVGVIRSGELFF
TRBV6-1	TRBJ2-2	CASSKGLVNTGELFF
TRBV20-1	TRBJ2-5	CSARVPGAQETQYF